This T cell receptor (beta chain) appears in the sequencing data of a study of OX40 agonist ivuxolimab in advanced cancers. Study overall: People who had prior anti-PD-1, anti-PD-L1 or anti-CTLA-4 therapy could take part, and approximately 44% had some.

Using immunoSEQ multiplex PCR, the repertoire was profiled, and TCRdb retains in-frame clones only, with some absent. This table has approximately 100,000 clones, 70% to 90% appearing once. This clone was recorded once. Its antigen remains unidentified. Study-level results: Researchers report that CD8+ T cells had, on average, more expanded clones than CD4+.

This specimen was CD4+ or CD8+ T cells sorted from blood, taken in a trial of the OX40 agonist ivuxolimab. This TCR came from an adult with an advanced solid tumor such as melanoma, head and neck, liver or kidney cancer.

CDR3 coding DNA: TGTGCCAGCAGTTTTTCAGGGGGCGCAACTAATGAAAAACTGTTTTTT. Translating it yields CASSFSGGATNEKLFF. The rearrangement uses TRBV2 and TRBJ1-4; TRBD1 aligns across 8 bases. The CDR3 length is 16 residues. Germline-derived CDR1 and CDR2 are SNHLY and FYNNEI. V shed 5 bases, J shed 0 bases, and the junction held 5 bases outside the gene matches. Complete variable domain (other parts from reference TRBV2 and TRBJ1-4): EPEVTQTPSHQVTQMGQEVILRCVPISNHLYFYWYRQILGQKVEFLVSFYNNEISEKSEIFDDQFSVERPDGSNFTLKIRSTKLEDSAMYFCASSFSGGATNEKLFFGSGTQLSVL.